This T cell receptor beta chain appears in the sequencing data of a study of response to subunit inactivated influenza vaccine. Study-wide results and limits: Few additional T cells are recruited per seasonal influenza vaccination, authors suggested.

TCRdb processed the RT-PCR reads anew with MiXCR; each CDR3 protein has one entry. Of about 520,000 distinct CDR3 sequences listed, less than 7.5% were seen once; the top ten hold around 14%. Many counts were recorded for this clonotype. The antigen is undetermined. The germline gives CDR1 MGHDK, CDR2 SYGVNS. V was trimmed by 2 bases and J by 5 bases, leaving 6 bases between them. The length of the CDR3 is 12 residues. The sample consisted of PBMCs from blood, taken 23 to 25 months after vaccination. The chain is built from TRBV25-1 and TRBJ1-1; a weak D match, TRBD1 (5 bases). This TCR was recovered from a man aged 50-75 years who received an inactivated influenza vaccine. The CDR3 region is CASSEGGTEAFF. As DNA, the CDR3 is TGTGCCAGCAGTGAAGGGGGAACTGAAGCTTTCTTT.